This T cell receptor (beta chain) appears in the sequencing data of a study of blood T cell repertoires in COVID-19. Study in general: Whether acute or convalescent, the COVID-19 samples came from the United States, Italy and Spain.

The data were produced by immunoSEQ multiplex PCR, yet TCRdb's version contains in-frame clones alone and is incomplete. The table records some 250,000 clones, roughly 83% of them present only once. V lost 9 bases and J lost 0, with 12 bases in between. Germline lookup yields CDR1 MDHEN and CDR2 SYDVKM. The CDR3 contains 15 residues. The chain employs TRBV28 and TRBJ2-6, with D unclear. Material: peripheral blood. The sequence came from a man at least 80 years old with acute or convalescent COVID-19. The DNA for the CDR3 is TGTGCCAGTACAGTGGTCGGCTCTGGGGCCAACGTCCTGACTTTC. Translation: CASTVVGSGANVLTF.